Below are 13 T cell receptor beta chains sequenced from a single sample in a study of graft-versus-host responses after intestinal transplantation. Some clones are missing from TCRdb's copy, which holds only in-frame ones; the method was immunoSEQ multiplex PCR. The data show approximately 90,000 clones, about 90% seen once. For these receptors, no antigen is known. Sample: unstimulated CD8+ T cells sorted from spleen or lymph node cells, taken before transplant. The receptors originated from a human donor who was the organ donor for an intestinal transplant.

The CDR3 protein is CASSLRGINRDEQYF. The CDR3 nucleotides read TGTGCCAGCAGCTTAAGGGGAATAAACAGGGACGAGCAGTACTTC. This chain links TRBV7-6 with TRBJ2-7; a possible D gene is TRBD1 (6 bases). This CDR3 has 15 residues. The germline gives CDR1 SGHVS, CDR2 FNYEAQ. Trimming removed 2 bases from V and 5 bases from J, with 16 bases in between. Complete variable domain (other parts from reference TRBV7-6 and TRBJ2-7): GAGVSQSPRYKVTKRGQDVALRCDPISGHVSLYWYRQALGQGPEFLTYFNYEAQQDKSGLPNDRFSAERPEGSISTLTIQRTEQRDSAMYRCASSLRGINRDEQYFGPGTRLTVT.

The gene calls are TRBV4-1 and TRBJ2-3, with TRBD2 as a possible D gene (5 bases). V was shortened by 3 bases and J by 6 bases, with 16 bases between the two germline ends. The CDR3 contains 15 residues. Germline lookup yields CDR1 MGHRA and CDR2 YSYEKL. CDR3 loop: CASSHEGTVWDTQYF. As DNA, the CDR3 is TGCGCCAGCAGCCATGAGGGAACAGTTTGGGATACGCAGTATTTT.

The V gene is TRBV9, the J gene TRBJ2-2, with TRBD2 matching 11 bases. The CDR3 consists of 19 residues. Losses at the gene ends were 0 bases for V and 2 bases for J; bases not matched to a gene: 9. From germline, CDR1 is SGDLS and CDR2 YYNGEE. CDR3 protein: CASSVVASGGPYNTGELFF. The CDR3 DNA reads TGTGCCAGCAGCGTAGTGGCTAGCGGGGGGCCATACAACACCGGGGAGCTGTTTTTT.

The V gene is TRBV4-1, the J gene TRBJ1-5; tentative D call: TRBD1 (5 bases). CDR1 and CDR2 from the germline V gene are MGHRA and YSYEKL. With 1 base removed from V and 7 bases from J, the gap between germline ends came to 11 bases. This CDR3 comprises 14 residues. CDR3 amino acids: CASSQVGGFQPQHF. The CDR3 DNA sequence: TGCGCCAGCAGCCAAGTTGGGGGGTTCCAGCCCCAGCATTTT.

The genes are TRBV4-3 and TRBJ1-3; possibly TRBD1 for D (6 bases). V lost 5 bases and J lost 4, with 9 bases in between. Per the germline V gene, CDR1 is LGHNA and CDR2 is YSLEER. The CDR3 sequence is 13 residues long. Here the CDR3 reads CASSAGQGNTIYF. The CDR3 coding sequence is TGCGCCAGCAGCGCCGGACAGGGAAACACCATATATTTT.

The chain recombines TRBV7-9 with TRBJ1-2; unclear D gene. Trimming cost V 5 bases and J 2 bases, with 15 bases left between them. The CDR3 spans 15 residues. Per germline, CDR1 SEHNR and CDR2 FQNEAQ (reference sequence). The CDR3 here is CASSREPSENYGYTF. The DNA of the CDR3 is TGTGCCAGCAGCCGGGAGCCATCCGAAAACTATGGCTACACCTTC.

The genes are TRBV27 and TRBJ1-2; D is uncertain. CDR1 MNHEY and CDR2 SMNVEV come from the germline V gene (reference sequence). This CDR3 is built from 11 residues. V lost 9 bases, J lost 5 bases, and 10 bases lay in between. CDR3 nucleotide sequence: TGTGCCAGTTTTTCGGGTTATGGCTACACCTTC. Its translation: CASFSGYGYTF.

This chain joins TRBV19 and TRBJ2-7; D uncertain. This CDR3 is built from 15 residues. Trimming took off 4 bases at V and 5 bases at J, with 18 bases between the two ends. Germline V gives CDR1 LNHDA, CDR2 SQIVND (reference sequence). CDR3 sequence: CASSNVGGWIHEQYF. CDR3 in DNA: TGTGCCAGTAGTAATGTCGGCGGTTGGATCCACGAGCAGTACTTC.

The genes are TRBV5-4 and TRBJ2-1; TRBD2 might be the D (7 bases). CDR1 is SGHNT and CDR2 is YYREEE in the germline V gene (reference sequence). The CDR3 spans 16 residues. V was trimmed by 4 bases and J by 2 bases, leaving 16 bases between them. The CDR3 DNA reads TGTGCCAGCAGCGCCCCCGGGGGGCATACCTACAATGAGCAGTTCTTC. Protein: CASSAPGGHTYNEQFF. The variable domain in full, with the rest retrieved from reference TRBV5-4 and TRBJ2-1, is ETGVTQSPTHLIKTRGQQVTLRCSSQSGHNTVSWYQQALGQGPQFIFQYYREEENGRGNFPPRFSGLQFPNYSSELNVNALELDDSALYLCASSAPGGHTYNEQFFGPGTRLTVL.

The rearrangement links TRBV4-2 to TRBJ2-7; D remains ambiguous. The CDR3 loop spans 13 amino acids. Per the germline V gene, CDR1 is LGHNA and CDR2 is YNFKEQ. V was shortened by 1 base and J by 2 bases, with 6 bases between the two germline ends. CDR3 sequence: CASSQAVPYEQYF. DNA for the CDR3: TGTGCCAGCAGCCAAGCGGTCCCCTACGAGCAGTACTTC.

V is TRBV6-1 and J is TRBJ2-3; TRBD2 matches 14 bases. The ends lost 4 bases at V and 6 bases at J; junction bases unmatched: 9. The CDR3 is 17 amino acids. Germline values: CDR1 MNHNS, CDR2 SASEGT. The CDR3 sequence is CASSGPTSGGAADTQYF. CDR3 coding DNA: TGTGCCAGCAGTGGGCCGACTAGCGGGGGGGCTGCGGATACGCAGTATTTT.

This chain uses TRBV19 with TRBJ1-4; D is ambiguous. The CDR3 contains 16 residues. Germline CDR1 LNHDA, CDR2 SQIVND (reference sequence). Trimming cost V 5 bases and J 6 bases, with 19 bases left between them. The CDR3 bases are TGTGCCAGTAGTGGAGTCTTCAAGGCCTCGGATGAAAAACTGTTTTTT. As protein: CASSGVFKASDEKLFF.

The chain links TRBV4-3 to TRBJ2-5; 9 bases fit TRBD1. Per germline, CDR1 LGHNA and CDR2 YSLEER. The CDR3 has 15 residues. After removal of 3 bases from V and 5 bases from J, the junction contained 7 bases not matched to a gene. CDR3 sequence (DNA): TGCGCCAGCAGCCAGGGGACAGGGTCAGCCGAGACCCAGTACTTC. As protein: CASSQGTGSAETQYF.